Given below is one T cell receptor (beta chain) in context. The sample is drawn from a study of T cells in localized non-small cell lung cancer. Data came from immunoSEQ multiplex PCR; TCRdb stores just in-frame clones and leaves some out. The sample lists around 7,100 clones, around half occurring once. This CDR3 is 16 amino acids long. Per germline, CDR1 SGHNT and CDR2 YENEEA. V dropped 3 bases and J dropped 5; count of bases not matched to a gene: 8. Sequenced material: lymph node tissue, taken before any cancer treatment. V gene TRBV11-3 combines with J gene TRBJ2-1, with TRBD2 matching 9 bases. The sequence derives from a man aged 40-75 years with stage I lung adenocarcinoma. The CDR3 nucleotides read TGTGCCAGCAGCTTGGCTGTCAGCGGGGGGAACAATGAGCAGTTCTTC. Amino acids: CASSLAVSGGNNEQFF. The full variable domain, its missing parts supplied by reference TRBV11-3 and TRBJ2-1, is EAGVVQSPRYKIIEKKQPVAFWCNPISGHNTLYWYLQNLGQGPELLIRYENEEAVDDSQLPKDRFSAERLKGVDSTLKIQPAELGDSAVYLCASSLAVSGGNNEQFFGPGTRLTVL.